This T cell receptor beta chain was documented in a study of OX40 agonist ivuxolimab in advanced cancers. Across the whole study: Patients in dose escalation had liver, melanoma, kidney or head and neck cancers.

The CDR3 is 17 amino acids. V was pared by 6 bases and J by 5 bases, with 24 bases between. Germline V gene lookup returns CDR1 SNHLY and CDR2 FYNNEI. Sequenced by immunoSEQ multiplex PCR; TCRdb stores in-frame clones only, minus some. This sample has 25,000 to 35,000 clones, with about 77% found just once. This chain links TRBV2 with TRBJ2-3; possibly TRBD1 for D (5 bases). The sequence was collected from an adult with an advanced solid tumor such as melanoma, head and neck, liver or kidney cancer. This specimen was CD4+ or CD8+ T cells sorted from blood, taken in a trial of the OX40 agonist ivuxolimab. The CDR3 DNA sequence: TGTGCCAGCAGGGCCCTTACAGGTGAAGGTCCTCGAGATACGCAGTATTTT. Translated, it gives CASRALTGEGPRDTQYF.